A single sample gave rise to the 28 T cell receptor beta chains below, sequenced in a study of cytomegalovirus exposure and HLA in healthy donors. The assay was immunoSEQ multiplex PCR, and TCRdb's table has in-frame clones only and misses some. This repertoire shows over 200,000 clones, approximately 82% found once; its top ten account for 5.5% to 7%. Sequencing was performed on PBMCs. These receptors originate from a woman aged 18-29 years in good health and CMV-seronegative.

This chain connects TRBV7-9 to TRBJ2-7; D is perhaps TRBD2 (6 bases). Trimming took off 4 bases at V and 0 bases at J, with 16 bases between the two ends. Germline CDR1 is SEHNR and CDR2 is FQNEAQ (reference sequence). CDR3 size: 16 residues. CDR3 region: CASSSVVLARSYEQYF. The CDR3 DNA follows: TGTGCCAGCAGCTCGGTGGTGCTAGCGCGCTCCTACGAGCAGTACTTC.

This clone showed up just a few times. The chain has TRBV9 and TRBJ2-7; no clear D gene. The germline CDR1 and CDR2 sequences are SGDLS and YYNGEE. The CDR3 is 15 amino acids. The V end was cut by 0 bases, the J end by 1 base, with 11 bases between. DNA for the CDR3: TGTGCCAGCAGCGTAGCGGCTAGTGATTCCTACGAGCAGTACTTC. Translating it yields CASSVAASDSYEQYF.

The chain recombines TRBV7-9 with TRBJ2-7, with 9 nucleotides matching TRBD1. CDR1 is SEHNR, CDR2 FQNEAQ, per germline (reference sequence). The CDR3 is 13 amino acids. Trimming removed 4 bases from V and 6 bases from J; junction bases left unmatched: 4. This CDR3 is CASSWTGAGEQYF. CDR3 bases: TGTGCCAGCAGCTGGACAGGGGCCGGCGAGCAGTACTTC. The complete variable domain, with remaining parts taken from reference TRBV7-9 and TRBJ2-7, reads DTGVSQNPRHKITKRGQNVTFRCDPISEHNRLYWYRQTLGQGPEFLTYFQNEAQLEKSRLLSDRFSAERPKGSFSTLEIQRTEQGDSAMYLCASSWTGAGEQYFGPGTRLTVT.

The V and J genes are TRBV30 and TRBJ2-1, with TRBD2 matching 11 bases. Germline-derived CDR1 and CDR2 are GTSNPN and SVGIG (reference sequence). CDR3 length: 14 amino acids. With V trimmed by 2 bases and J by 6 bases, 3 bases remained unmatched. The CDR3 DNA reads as TGTGCCTGGAGTCATAGCGGGAGGGCCAATGAGCAGTTCTTC. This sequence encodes CAWSHSGRANEQFF.

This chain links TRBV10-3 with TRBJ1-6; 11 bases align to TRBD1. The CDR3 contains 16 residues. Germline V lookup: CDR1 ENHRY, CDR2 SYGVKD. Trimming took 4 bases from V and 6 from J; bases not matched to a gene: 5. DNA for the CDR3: TGTGCCATCAGTGGGACAGGGGGCAGTAGTAATTCACCCCTCCACTTT. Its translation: CAISGTGGSSNSPLHF.

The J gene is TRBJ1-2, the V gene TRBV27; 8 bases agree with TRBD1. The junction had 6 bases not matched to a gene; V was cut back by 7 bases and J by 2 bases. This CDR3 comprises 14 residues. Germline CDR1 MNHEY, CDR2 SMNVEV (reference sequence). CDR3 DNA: TGTGCCAGCAAAAACCAGGGGGCCAACTATGGCTACACCTTC. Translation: CASKNQGANYGYTF.

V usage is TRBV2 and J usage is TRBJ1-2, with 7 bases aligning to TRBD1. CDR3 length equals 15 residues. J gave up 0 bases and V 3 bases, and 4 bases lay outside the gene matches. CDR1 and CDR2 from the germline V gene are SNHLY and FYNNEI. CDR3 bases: TGTGCCAGCAGTGATAGACAGGGAACTAACTATGGCTACACCTTC. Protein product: CASSDRQGTNYGYTF.

The CDR3 DNA sequence: TGTGCCAGCAGCTTATCGGGGTTGCAGGGTAGACGATATAGGAACGAGCAGTACTTC. Protein sequence: CASSLSGLQGRRYRNEQYF. The chain carries TRBV13 and TRBJ2-7, with D perhaps being TRBD1 or TRBD2 (5 bases each). Trimming pared 2 bases from V and 5 bases from J, leaving 28 bases between. The CDR3 has 19 residues. Per germline, CDR1 PRHDT and CDR2 FYEKMQ (reference sequence). Variable domain in full (rest from reference TRBV13 and TRBJ2-7): AAGVIQSPRHLIKEKRETATLKCYPIPRHDTVYWYQQGPGQDPQFLISFYEKMQSDKGSIPDRFSAQQFSDYHSELNMSSLELGDSALYFCASSLSGLQGRRYRNEQYFGPGTRLTVT.

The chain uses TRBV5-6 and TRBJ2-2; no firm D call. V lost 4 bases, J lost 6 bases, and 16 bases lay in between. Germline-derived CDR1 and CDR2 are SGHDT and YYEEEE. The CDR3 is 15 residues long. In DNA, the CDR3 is TGTGCCAGCAGCCTATATGGTGGGAATCCCGGGGAGCTGTTTTTT. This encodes CASSLYGGNPGELFF.

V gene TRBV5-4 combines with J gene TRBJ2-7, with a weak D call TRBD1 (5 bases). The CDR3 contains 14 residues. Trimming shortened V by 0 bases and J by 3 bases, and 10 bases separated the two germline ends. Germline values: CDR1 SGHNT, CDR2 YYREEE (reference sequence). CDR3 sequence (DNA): TGTGCCAGCAGCTTGGAGCAGGGCCTCTACGAGCAGTACTTC. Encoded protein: CASSLEQGLYEQYF.

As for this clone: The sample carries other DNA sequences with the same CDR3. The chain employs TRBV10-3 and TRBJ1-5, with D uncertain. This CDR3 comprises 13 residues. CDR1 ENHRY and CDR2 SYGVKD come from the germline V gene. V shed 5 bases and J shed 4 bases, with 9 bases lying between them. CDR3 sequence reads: CAISPGLNQPQHF. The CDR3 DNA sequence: TGTGCCATCAGTCCAGGATTAAATCAGCCCCAGCATTTT.

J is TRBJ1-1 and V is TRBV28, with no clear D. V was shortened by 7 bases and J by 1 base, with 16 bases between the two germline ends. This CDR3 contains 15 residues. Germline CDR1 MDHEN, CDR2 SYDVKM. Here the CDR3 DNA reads TGTGCCAGCAACTCCATAGGGCTCTCGAACACTGAAGCTTTCTTT. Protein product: CASNSIGLSNTEAFF.

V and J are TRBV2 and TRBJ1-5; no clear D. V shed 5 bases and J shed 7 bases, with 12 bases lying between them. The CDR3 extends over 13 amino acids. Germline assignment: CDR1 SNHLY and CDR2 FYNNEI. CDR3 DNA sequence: TGTGCCAGCAGTCGAGAGGGAATCCAGCCCCAGCATTTT. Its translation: CASSREGIQPQHF.

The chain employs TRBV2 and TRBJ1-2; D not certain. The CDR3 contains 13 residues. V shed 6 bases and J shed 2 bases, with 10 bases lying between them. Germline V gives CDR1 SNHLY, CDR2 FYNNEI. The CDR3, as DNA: TGTGCCAGCAGCGAGACTGTAAACTATGGCTACACCTTC. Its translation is CASSETVNYGYTF.

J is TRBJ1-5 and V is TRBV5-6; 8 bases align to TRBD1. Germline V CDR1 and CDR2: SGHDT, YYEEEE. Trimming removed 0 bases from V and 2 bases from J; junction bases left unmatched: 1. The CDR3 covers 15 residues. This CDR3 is CASSLGGQGNQPQHF. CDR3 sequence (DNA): TGTGCCAGCAGCTTGGGGGGACAGGGCAATCAGCCCCAGCATTTT.

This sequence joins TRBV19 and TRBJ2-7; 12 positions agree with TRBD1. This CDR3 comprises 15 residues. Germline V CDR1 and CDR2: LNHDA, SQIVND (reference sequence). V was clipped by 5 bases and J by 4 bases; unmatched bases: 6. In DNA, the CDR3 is TGTGCCAGTAGTGCGGGACAGGGGGCTGGTTACGAGCAGTACTTC. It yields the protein CASSAGQGAGYEQYF.

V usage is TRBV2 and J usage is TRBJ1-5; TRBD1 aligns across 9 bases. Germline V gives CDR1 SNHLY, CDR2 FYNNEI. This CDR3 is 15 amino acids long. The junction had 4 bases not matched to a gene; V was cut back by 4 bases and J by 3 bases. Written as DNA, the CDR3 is TGTGCCAGCAGTGCGGACAGGGGTAACAATCAGCCCCAGCATTTT. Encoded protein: CASSADRGNNQPQHF.

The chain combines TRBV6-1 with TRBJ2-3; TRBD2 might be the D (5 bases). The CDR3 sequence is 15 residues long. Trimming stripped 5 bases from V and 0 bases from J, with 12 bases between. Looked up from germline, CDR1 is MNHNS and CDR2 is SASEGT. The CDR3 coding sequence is TGTGCCAGCAGTCAACCCGGACTTAGCACAGATACGCAGTATTTT. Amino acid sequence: CASSQPGLSTDTQYF.

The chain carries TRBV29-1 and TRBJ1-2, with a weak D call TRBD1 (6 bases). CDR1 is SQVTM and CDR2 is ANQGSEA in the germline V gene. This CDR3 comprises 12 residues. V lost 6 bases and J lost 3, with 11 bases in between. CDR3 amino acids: CSVANRDYGYTF. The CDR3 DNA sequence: TGCAGCGTCGCGAACAGGGACTATGGCTACACCTTC.

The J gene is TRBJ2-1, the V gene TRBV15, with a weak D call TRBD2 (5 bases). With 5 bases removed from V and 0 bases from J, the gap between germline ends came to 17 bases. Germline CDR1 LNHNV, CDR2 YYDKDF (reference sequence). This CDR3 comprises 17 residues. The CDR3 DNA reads TGTGCCACCAGCTCGGGGAAGGGCCCGAGCTCCTACAATGAGCAGTTCTTC. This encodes CATSSGKGPSSYNEQFF.

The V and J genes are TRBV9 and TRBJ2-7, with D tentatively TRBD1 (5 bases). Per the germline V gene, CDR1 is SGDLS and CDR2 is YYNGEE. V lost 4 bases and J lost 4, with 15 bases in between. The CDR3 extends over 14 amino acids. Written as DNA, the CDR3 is TGTGCCAGCAGCCCACAGGCCTTCGGGTACGAGCAGTACTTC. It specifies CASSPQAFGYEQYF.

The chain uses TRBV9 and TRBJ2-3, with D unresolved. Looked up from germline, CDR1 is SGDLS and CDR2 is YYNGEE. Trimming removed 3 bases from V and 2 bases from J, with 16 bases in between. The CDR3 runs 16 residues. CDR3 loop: CASSAALAFATDTQYF. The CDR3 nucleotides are TGTGCCAGCAGCGCTGCCCTGGCTTTCGCCACAGATACGCAGTATTTT.

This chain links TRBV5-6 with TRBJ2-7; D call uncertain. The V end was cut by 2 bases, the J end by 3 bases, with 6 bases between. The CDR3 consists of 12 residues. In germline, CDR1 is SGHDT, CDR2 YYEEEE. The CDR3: CASSFLSYEQYF. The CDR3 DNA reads TGTGCCAGCAGCTTTTTGAGCTACGAGCAGTACTTC.

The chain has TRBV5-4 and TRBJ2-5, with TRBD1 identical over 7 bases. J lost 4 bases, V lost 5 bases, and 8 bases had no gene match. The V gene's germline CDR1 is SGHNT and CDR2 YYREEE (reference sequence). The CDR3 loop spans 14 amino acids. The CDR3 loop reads CASSLRQGGETQYF. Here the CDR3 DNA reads TGTGCCAGCAGTCTACGACAGGGTGGAGAGACCCAGTACTTC.

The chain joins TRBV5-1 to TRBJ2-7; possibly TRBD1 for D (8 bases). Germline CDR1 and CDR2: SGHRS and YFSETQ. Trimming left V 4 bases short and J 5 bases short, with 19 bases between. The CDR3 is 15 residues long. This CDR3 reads CASSPQGGDLDEQYF. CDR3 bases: TGCGCCAGCAGCCCACAGGGGGGGGATTTGGACGAGCAGTACTTC.

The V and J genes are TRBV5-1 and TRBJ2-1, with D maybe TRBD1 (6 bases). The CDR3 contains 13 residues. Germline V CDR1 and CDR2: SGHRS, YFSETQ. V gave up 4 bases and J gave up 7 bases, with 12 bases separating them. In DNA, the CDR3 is TGCGCCAGCAGCGCGGACAGCCTAAATGAGCAGTTCTTC. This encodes CASSADSLNEQFF.

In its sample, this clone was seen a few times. The DNA of the CDR3 is TGTGCCAGCAGCTTAAACCCACCTAACTATGGCTACACCTTC. It encodes CASSLNPPNYGYTF. This sequence joins TRBV7-3 and TRBJ1-2, with D hard to call. CDR3 size: 14 residues. V was shortened by 1 base and J by 0 bases, with 6 bases between the two germline ends. Germline assignment: CDR1 SGHTA and CDR2 FQGTGA. Complete variable domain (other parts from reference TRBV7-3 and TRBJ1-2): GAGVSQTPSNKVTEKGKYVELRCDPISGHTALYWYRQSLGQGPEFLIYFQGTGAADDSGLPNDRFFAVRPEGSVSTLKIQRTERGDSAVYLCASSLNPPNYGYTFGSGTRLTVV.

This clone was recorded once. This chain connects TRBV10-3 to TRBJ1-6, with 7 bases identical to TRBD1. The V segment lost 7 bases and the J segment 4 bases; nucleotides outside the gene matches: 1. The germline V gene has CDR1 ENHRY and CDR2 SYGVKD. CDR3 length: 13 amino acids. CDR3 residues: CAIKGQYNSPLHF. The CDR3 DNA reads TGTGCCATCAAGGGACAGTATAATTCACCCCTCCACTTT.